The 18 T cell receptor beta chains presented below share a single source sample, sequenced in a study of blood T cell repertoires in COVID-19. Sequencing was performed with immunoSEQ multiplex PCR; in TCRdb, only in-frame clones are kept and a portion is missing. The sample contains around 300,000 clones, about nine tenths of which appear only once. The sample taken for sequencing was peripheral blood. All receptors derive from a woman aged 30 to 39 with active or convalescent COVID-19.

This clone was picked up one time. The rearrangement uses TRBV6-2 or TRBV6-3 and TRBJ2-3, with 7 nucleotides matching TRBD1. V shed 6 bases, J shed 4 bases, and the junction held 7 bases outside the gene matches. CDR3 length: 14 residues. CDR1 and CDR2 from the germline V gene are MNHEY and SVGEGT. CDR3 nucleotides: TGTGCCAGCAGCCAGACAGGGAATGCAGATACGCAGTATTTT. Amino acids: CASSQTGNADTQYF.

The chain joins TRBV7-9 to TRBJ2-5, with TRBD1 matching over 9 bases. Germline assignment: CDR1 SEHNR and CDR2 FQNEAQ (reference sequence). The CDR3 contains 14 residues. V dropped 2 bases and J dropped 5; count of bases not matched to a gene: 3. CDR3 coding DNA: TGTGCCAGCAGCTTAAAAGGACAGGGGGAGACCCAGTACTTC. Encoded protein: CASSLKGQGETQYF.

Here the CDR3 DNA reads TGTGCCAGCAGCTTTAAGCGGGGGAGCAATCAGCCCCAGCATTTT. It codes for CASSFKRGSNQPQHF. The chain recombines TRBV6-4 with TRBJ1-5, with D possibly TRBD1 on 5 matching bases. V shed 6 bases and J shed 1 base, with 13 bases lying between them. CDR3 size: 15 residues. CDR1 and CDR2 from the germline V gene are MRHNA and SNTAGT.

This clone was counted a single time. The chain employs TRBV30 and TRBJ2-2, with TRBD1 matching over 9 bases. The CDR3 consists of 14 residues. The V gene end was trimmed by 7 bases and the J gene end by 2 bases; junction bases not matched to a gene: 5. Germline assignment: CDR1 GTSNPN and CDR2 SVGIG (reference sequence). CDR3 sequence reads: CALQTGGNTGELFF. The CDR3 DNA sequence: TGTGCCTTGCAGACAGGGGGAAACACCGGGGAGCTGTTTTTT.

The gene calls are TRBV14 and TRBJ2-1, with D perhaps TRBD1 (6 bases). The length of the CDR3 is 15 residues. From germline, CDR1 is SGHDN and CDR2 FVKESK. V was trimmed by 6 bases and J by 1 base, leaving 13 bases between them. This chain's CDR3 is CASRGIQGSYNEQFF. The DNA of the CDR3 is TGTGCCAGCAGGGGAATACAGGGATCCTACAATGAGCAGTTCTTC.

The V call is TRBV4-3, the J call TRBJ1-6; D might be TRBD1 (5 bases). CDR1 and CDR2 (germline): LGHNA, YSLEER. The V and J ends lost 4 bases and 3 bases respectively, with 19 bases between them. The CDR3 sequence is 18 residues long. CDR3 nucleotides: TGCGCCAGCAGCCCACGCCATGGGGGGATAGGCTATAATTCACCCCTCCACTTT. Translating gives CASSPRHGGIGYNSPLHF.

The CDR3, as DNA: TGTGCCAGCAGTGCACAAGCGTCGGGAGAGCAGTTCTTC. It yields the protein CASSAQASGEQFF. The chain employs TRBV25-1 and TRBJ2-1; D may be TRBD2 (5 bases). Germline V CDR1 and CDR2: MGHDK, SYGVNS. The V and J ends lost 4 bases and 10 bases respectively, with 14 bases between them. The CDR3 has 13 residues.

Note on this clone: Other DNA sequences of this sample code for an identical CDR3. The chain joins TRBV10-3 to TRBJ2-5; D is undetermined. V dropped 0 bases and J dropped 2 bases, with 10 bases sitting between them. This CDR3 spans 15 amino acids. Germline CDR1 is ENHRY and CDR2 is SYGVKD. The CDR3 is CAISESSGVQETQYF. CDR3 sequence (DNA): TGTGCCATCAGTGAGTCGTCAGGCGTGCAAGAGACCCAGTACTTC.

This clone has just a few counts. The CDR3 DNA reads TGTGCCAGCTCACAGGGACAGAATAATTCACCCCTCCACTTT. This sequence encodes CASSQGQNNSPLHF. J is TRBJ1-6 and V is TRBV18; 7 bases map to TRBD1. Germline-derived CDR1 and CDR2 are KGHSH and LQKENI. Losses at the gene ends were 4 bases for V and 5 bases for J; bases not matched to a gene: 2. This CDR3 comprises 14 residues.

This rearrangement joins TRBV4-1 to TRBJ1-1; TRBD1 aligns across 7 bases. This CDR3 is built from 15 residues. V was clipped by 1 base and J by 3 bases; unmatched bases: 5. CDR1 MGHRA and CDR2 YSYEKL come from the germline V gene. The CDR3 protein is CASSQGQGLDTEAFF. Written as DNA, the CDR3 is TGCGCCAGCAGCCAAGGACAGGGCTTAGACACTGAAGCTTTCTTT.

The V call is TRBV27, the J call TRBJ1-5; 9 nucleotides line up with TRBD1. The length of the CDR3 is 14 residues. The trim removed 5 bases at V and 6 bases at J, leaving 5 bases unmatched. Germline V gene data show CDR1 as MNHEY and CDR2 as SMNVEV (reference sequence). DNA of the CDR3: TGTGCCAGCAGTCCACAGGGGGCAGGTCAGCCCCAGCATTTT. This gives the protein CASSPQGAGQPQHF.

The rearrangement links TRBV6-5 to TRBJ1-4, with no clear D. This CDR3 contains 11 residues. Trimming shortened V by 7 bases and J by 8 bases, and 8 bases separated the two germline ends. Per germline, CDR1 MNHEY and CDR2 SVGAGI. The CDR3 here is CASNPREKLFF. CDR3 coding DNA: TGTGCCAGCAACCCCAGGGAAAAACTGTTTTTT.

The V call is TRBV12-3 or TRBV12-4, the J call TRBJ2-5, with a tentative D call TRBD2 (6 bases). The CDR3 consists of 13 residues. Between the trimmed V and J ends, which lost 3 bases and 5 bases, there was a span of 10 bases. CDR3 loop: CASSFAGWETQYF. In nucleotides, the CDR3 is TGTGCCAGCAGTTTTGCGGGGTGGGAGACCCAGTACTTC.

The V gene is TRBV30, the J gene TRBJ1-2; possible D gene TRBD1, 5 bases. Between the trimmed V and J ends, which lost 1 base and 3 bases, there was a span of 9 bases. CDR3 length equals 13 residues. Germline assignment: CDR1 GTSNPN and CDR2 SVGIG (reference sequence). In DNA, the CDR3 is TGTGCCTGGAGTGATGGGGCCGACTATGGCTACACCTTC. Its protein is CAWSDGADYGYTF. Looking up the rest from reference TRBV30 and TRBJ1-2 gives the full variable domain: SQTIHQWPATLVQPVGSPLSLECTVEGTSNPNLYWYRQAAGRGLQLLFYSVGIGQISSEVPQNLSASRPQDRQFILSSKKLLLSDSGFYLCAWSDGADYGYTFGSGTRLTVV.

This sequence joins TRBV27 and TRBJ2-5, with a weak D call TRBD2 (6 bases). This CDR3 contains 15 residues. Per germline, CDR1 MNHEY and CDR2 SMNVEV (reference sequence). Trimming stripped 6 bases from V and 1 base from J, with 15 bases between. Written as DNA, the CDR3 is TGTGCCAGCAGGGCCCCCTCGCGGGGCCAAGAGACCCAGTACTTC. Amino acids: CASRAPSRGQETQYF.

The chain couples TRBV9 to TRBJ2-5, with TRBD2 matching 10 bases. Trimming removed 1 base from V and 1 base from J; junction bases left unmatched: 1. The CDR3 extends over 15 amino acids. CDR1 and CDR2 from the germline V gene are SGDLS and YYNGEE. In DNA, the CDR3 is TGTGCCAGCAGCGTATCTAGCGGGGGCCAAGAGACCCAGTACTTC. Its protein product is CASSVSSGGQETQYF.

The chain carries TRBV29-1 and TRBJ2-1; 8 bases line up with TRBD1. The CDR3 extends over 14 amino acids. The V segment lost 6 bases and the J segment 6 bases; nucleotides outside the gene matches: 10. Germline V gene data show CDR1 as SQVTM and CDR2 as ANQGSEA. In DNA form, the CDR3 reads TGCAGCGTAGGGACAGGCGGGTTTGGCAATGAGCAGTTCTTC. The encoded protein is CSVGTGGFGNEQFF.

The chain carries TRBV5-6 and TRBJ1-5, with 10 bases identical to TRBD1. From germline, CDR1 is SGHDT and CDR2 YYEEEE. CDR3 length: 15 residues. With V trimmed by 6 bases and J by 5 bases, 8 bases remained unmatched. CDR3 nucleotides: TGTGCCAGCACCAGACAGGGGGCTGGGGATCAGCCCCAGCATTTT. Amino acids: CASTRQGAGDQPQHF.